This TCR beta chain was found in a study of cytomegalovirus exposure and HLA in healthy donors. Primers for the PCR totalled 60 Vbeta and 13 Jbeta. The method was immunoSEQ multiplex PCR; TCRdb's version includes in-frame clones alone and lacks a portion of them. The table includes approximately 150,000 clones, 81% detected once. The study, taken as a whole, reports: TCR beta V segments were, for the most part, productive about 87% or about 30% of the time in an earlier analysis.

With V trimmed by 6 bases and J by 4 bases, 8 bases remained unmatched. Germline CDR1 and CDR2: MGHRA and YSYEKL. This CDR3 contains 14 residues. As for this clone: Antigen specificity is unknown.

The sequence came from a woman aged 18-29 years in good health and CMV-seropositive. J is TRBJ2-5 and V is TRBV4-1; TRBD1 matches 7 bases. The sequencing sample was made of PBMCs. In DNA form, the CDR3 reads TGCGCCAGCAGGAATCCAGGGGGTCGAGAGACCCAGTACTTC. It encodes CASRNPGGRETQYF.